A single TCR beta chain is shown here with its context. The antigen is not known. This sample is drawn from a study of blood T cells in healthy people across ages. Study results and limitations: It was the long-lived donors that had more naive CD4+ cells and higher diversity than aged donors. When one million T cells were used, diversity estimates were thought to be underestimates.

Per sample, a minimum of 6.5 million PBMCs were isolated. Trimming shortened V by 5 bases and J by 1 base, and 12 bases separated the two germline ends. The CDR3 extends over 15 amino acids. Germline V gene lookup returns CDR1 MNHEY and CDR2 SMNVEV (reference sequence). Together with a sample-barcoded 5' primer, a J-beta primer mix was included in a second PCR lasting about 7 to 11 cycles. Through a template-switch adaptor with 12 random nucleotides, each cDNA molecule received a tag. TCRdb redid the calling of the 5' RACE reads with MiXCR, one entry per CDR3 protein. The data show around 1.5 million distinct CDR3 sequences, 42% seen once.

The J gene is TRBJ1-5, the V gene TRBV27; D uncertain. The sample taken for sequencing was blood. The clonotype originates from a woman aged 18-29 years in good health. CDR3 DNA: TGTGCCAGCAGTGCGGTATTGGGGAGCAATCAGCCCCAGCATTTT. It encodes CASSAVLGSNQPQHF.